The rows below give T cell receptor beta chains drawn from one sample of a study of CD8 T cells in Susac syndrome. TCRdb ran MiXCR on the immunoSEQ multiplex PCR reads and lists one entry per CDR3 protein. The table includes under 70,000 distinct CDR3 sequences, around 94% detected once. The source material was CD8+ T cells from PBMCs. These receptors were collected from a human donor in good health. Each CDR3 is given without its conserved first and last residue. Part of the rows lack a size; the others show once, few, many or a class for expanded clones.

cdr3_aa,cdr3_length,v_call,j_call,clone_size
SARDPNRGGEAF,12,TRBV20-1,TRBJ1-1,-
ASSQTRTGPNHNEQF,15,TRBV4-1,TRBJ2-1,-
ASTSPDWTSGVHPSNTDTQY,20,TRBV19,TRBJ2-3,-
ASSLGAAAEAF,11,TRBV5-1,TRBJ1-1,-
ASSLGTNPYEQY,12,TRBV7-2,TRBJ2-7,-
ASSPLYEQY,9,TRBV7-9,TRBJ2-7,-
ASSPTGGYTGELF,13,TRBV7-9,TRBJ2-2,-
ATSVTSGGEETQY,13,TRBV24-1,TRBJ2-5,-
ASSLVQGAQTQY,12,TRBV5-4,TRBJ2-5,-
ASSETGSSYNEQF,13,TRBV2,TRBJ2-1,few
ASSLGTRDEQY,11,TRBV11-2,TRBJ2-7,-
SVDTSRGTYNEQF,13,TRBV29-1,TRBJ2-1,-
ASSLGDSSYEQY,12,TRBV5-4,TRBJ2-7,few
ASSELARDTQY,11,TRBV2,TRBJ2-3,-
ASSSHRGEAF,10,TRBV27,TRBJ1-1,-
ASRRGFGSYEQY,12,TRBV5-1,TRBJ2-7,-
ASRAGTGNLLNTEAF,15,TRBV5-1,TRBJ1-1,once
AIKVGQTSGANVLT,14,TRBV10-3,TRBJ2-6,-
ATRGGGLGYEQY,12,TRBV28,TRBJ2-7,-
ASSLFWDQRGNSYNEQF,17,TRBV27,TRBJ2-1,-
ASSSPGPYEQY,11,TRBV7-9,TRBJ2-7,-
ASSPSGGAWGDTQY,14,TRBV6-6,TRBJ2-3,-
ASSLLGNEQF,10,TRBV27,TRBJ2-1,few
ASSFGQENTEAF,12,TRBV28,TRBJ1-1,-
ASSQYPGPNYGYT,13,TRBV4-1,TRBJ1-2,-
ASSSPGQGIDEQY,13,TRBV5-1,TRBJ2-7,-
ASSLAQYPEKLF,12,TRBV7-9,TRBJ1-4,-